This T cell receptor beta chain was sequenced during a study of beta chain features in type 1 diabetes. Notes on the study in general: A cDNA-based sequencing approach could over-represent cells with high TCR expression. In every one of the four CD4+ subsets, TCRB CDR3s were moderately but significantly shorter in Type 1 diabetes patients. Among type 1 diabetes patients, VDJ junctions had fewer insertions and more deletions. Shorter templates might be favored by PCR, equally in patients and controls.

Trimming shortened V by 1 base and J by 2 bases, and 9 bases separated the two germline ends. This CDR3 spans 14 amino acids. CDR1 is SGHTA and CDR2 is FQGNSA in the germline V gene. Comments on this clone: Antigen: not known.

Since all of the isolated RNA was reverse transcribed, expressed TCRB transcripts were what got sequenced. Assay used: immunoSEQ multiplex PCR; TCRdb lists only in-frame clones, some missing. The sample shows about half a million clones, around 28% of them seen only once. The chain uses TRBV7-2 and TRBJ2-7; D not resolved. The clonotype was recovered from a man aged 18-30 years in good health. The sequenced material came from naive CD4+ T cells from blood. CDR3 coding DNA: TGTGCCAGCAGCTTAGAGGTGGGGACCTACGAGCAGTACTTC. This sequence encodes CASSLEVGTYEQYF.